Listed here are 19 T cell receptor beta chains from one sample, sequenced in a study of T cell responses to AZD1222 COVID-19 vaccine. Clones were read by immunoSEQ multiplex PCR, and TCRdb kept only the in-frame ones, dropping some. Of 200,000 to 250,000 clones listed, around 94% were seen once; the top ten hold approximately 1.7%. The sequenced sample was peripheral blood, obtained 28 days after the second dose of the MenACWY control vaccine. These receptors all come from an adult who received the MenACWY meningococcal vaccine as a control.

This chain uses TRBV2 with TRBJ2-7, with 7 positions matching TRBD2. Germline CDR1 reads SNHLY; CDR2 reads FYNNEI. The CDR3 runs to 14 residues. The V and J ends lost 2 bases and 3 bases, in that order; junction bases with no gene match: 4. CDR3 DNA sequence: TGTGCCAGCAGTGAAATAGCGGGTGGCTACGAGCAGTACTTC. It translates to CASSEIAGGYEQYF.

The V call is TRBV28, the J call TRBJ2-7; 7 bases agree with TRBD1. Germline loops: CDR1 MDHEN, CDR2 SYDVKM. This CDR3 spans 14 amino acids. V lost 4 bases to trimming and J lost 4 bases; unmatched junction nucleotides: 7. In nucleotides, the CDR3 is TGTGCCAGCAGTTGGTTAGGGGGCGAGTACGAGCAGTACTTC. Translation: CASSWLGGEYEQYF. Drawing the rest from reference TRBV28 and TRBJ2-7, the complete variable domain is DVKVTQSSRYLVKRTGEKVFLECVQDMDHENMFWYRQDPGLGLRLIYFSYDVKMKEKGDIPEGYSVSREKKERFSLILESASTNQTSMYLCASSWLGGEYEQYFGPGTRLTVT.

This rearrangement joins TRBV5-6 to TRBJ2-1; 9 nucleotides agree with TRBD1. J was trimmed by 5 bases and V by 3 bases; bases with no gene match: 0. The CDR3 consists of 13 residues. Germline V gives CDR1 SGHDT, CDR2 YYEEEE. Written as DNA, the CDR3 is TGTGCCAGCAGCTGGGACAGGGACAATGAGCAGTTCTTC. It translates to CASSWDRDNEQFF.

The V gene is TRBV6-5, the J gene TRBJ2-1; 7 nucleotides align to TRBD2. The germline V gene has CDR1 MNHEY and CDR2 SVGAGI. There are 14 residues in the CDR3. Trimming removed 0 bases from V and 4 bases from J; junction bases left unmatched: 0. The CDR3 loop reads CASSYSGGYNEQFF. CDR3 coding DNA: TGTGCCAGCAGTTACTCGGGGGGGTACAATGAGCAGTTCTTC.

The chain recombines TRBV28 with TRBJ1-5; maybe TRBD1 (5 bases). The CDR3 extends over 12 amino acids. Germline V gene sequence: CDR1 MDHEN, CDR2 SYDVKM. V lost 6 bases, J lost 7 bases, and 10 bases lay in between. The CDR3 nucleotides read TGTGCCAGCAGCTCACAGGCCCAGCCCCAGCATTTT. It yields the protein CASSSQAQPQHF.

The chain joins TRBV5-4 to TRBJ2-7; 11 nucleotides align to TRBD1. With 4 bases clipped from V and 5 bases from J, the junction kept 8 bases outside the gene matches. CDR3 length: 15 residues. Germline V CDR1 and CDR2: SGHNT, YYREEE (reference sequence). CDR3 bases: TGTGCCAGCAGCCCCGGGGACAGGGGGGATCACGAGCAGTACTTC. This encodes CASSPGDRGDHEQYF.

DNA for the CDR3: TGTGCCAGCAGCGTAGGCCAGCGGGCCTACGAGCAGTACTTC. It codes for CASSVGQRAYEQYF. The J gene is TRBJ2-7, the V gene TRBV9, with D possibly TRBD2 on 6 matching bases. This CDR3 is 14 amino acids long. Germline assignment: CDR1 SGDLS and CDR2 YYNGEE. V was trimmed by 0 bases and J by 2 bases, leaving 9 bases between them.

V usage is TRBV3-1 (or the pseudogene TRBV3-2) and J usage is TRBJ1-1; 8 nucleotides agree with TRBD1. The CDR3 is 13 amino acids. Germline V CDR1 and CDR2: LGHDT, YNNKEL (reference sequence). V dropped 0 bases and J dropped 7; count of bases not matched to a gene: 1. CDR3 residues: CASSQDGTGEAFF. The CDR3 nucleotides read TGTGCCAGCAGCCAAGATGGGACAGGTGAAGCTTTCTTT.

The chain is built from TRBV27 and TRBJ2-7, with 13 bases identical to TRBD2. Per germline, CDR1 MNHEY and CDR2 SMNVEV (reference sequence). The CDR3 contains 17 residues. V lost 5 bases, J lost 7 bases, and 14 bases stayed unmatched. The chain's CDR3 is CASSPHRLAGGALEQYF. CDR3 nucleotides: TGTGCCAGCAGTCCCCATCGACTAGCGGGAGGAGCCTTGGAGCAGTACTTC.

The sample holds a few counts of this clone. This sequence joins TRBV11-2 and TRBJ1-2; D not resolved. Germline values: CDR1 SGHAT, CDR2 FQNNGV. V was pared by 5 bases and J by 4 bases, with 11 bases between. The CDR3 sequence is 13 residues long. In DNA form, the CDR3 reads TGTGCCAGCAGCCCGGATCCCTTCTATGGCTACACCTTC. Protein product: CASSPDPFYGYTF.

This clone appeared once. The rearrangement links TRBV28 to TRBJ2-3; D perhaps matches TRBD2 (6 bases). Trimming took off 6 bases at V and 2 bases at J, with 12 bases between the two ends. Germline assignment: CDR1 MDHEN and CDR2 SYDVKM. CDR3 length: 14 amino acids. The CDR3 sequence is CASSFGGYTDTQYF. CDR3 DNA: TGTGCCAGCAGCTTCGGGGGATACACAGATACGCAGTATTTT.

This chain uses TRBV28 with TRBJ2-3; D tentatively reads TRBD1 or TRBD2 (5 bases each). Trimming left V 4 bases short and J 6 bases short, with 20 bases between. The germline V gene has CDR1 MDHEN and CDR2 SYDVKM. The CDR3 is 16 residues long. CDR3 in DNA: TGTGCCAGCAGTTCTCCCTCCGGGGCCCCACATGATACGCAGTATTTT. Its translation is CASSSPSGAPHDTQYF.

This chain joins TRBV14 and TRBJ2-7; 12 bases are a match to TRBD2. From germline, CDR1 is SGHDN and CDR2 FVKESK. V was pared by 5 bases and J by 4 bases, with 9 bases of the junction left unmatched. The CDR3 length is 16 residues. CDR3 loop: CASSRRLAGAAYEQYF. CDR3 nucleotides: TGTGCCAGCAGCAGACGACTAGCGGGAGCCGCTTACGAGCAGTACTTC.

The chain combines TRBV28 with TRBJ1-5, with 7 nucleotides matching TRBD1. CDR3 length: 11 residues. With V trimmed by 6 bases and J by 9 bases, 2 bases remained unmatched. Germline-derived CDR1 and CDR2 are MDHEN and SYDVKM. CDR3 coding DNA: TGTGCCAGCAGCCGGGACAGGCCCCAGCATTTT. Amino acid sequence: CASSRDRPQHF.

The V gene is TRBV27, the J gene TRBJ2-7; the D gene is possibly TRBD1 (7 bases). CDR1 and CDR2 (germline): MNHEY, SMNVEV (reference sequence). Trimming took 4 bases from V and 3 from J, leaving 19 bases between them. CDR3 length: 16 residues. In nucleotides, the CDR3 is TGTGCCAGCAGTTCCTTACCCTCTCAGGGGGGCTACGAGCAGTACTTC. It codes for CASSSLPSQGGYEQYF.

The gene calls are TRBV28 and TRBJ1-1; 9 bases agree with TRBD1. Germline V gene lookup returns CDR1 MDHEN and CDR2 SYDVKM. V shed 1 base, J shed 5 bases, and the junction held 5 bases outside the gene matches. This CDR3 spans 15 amino acids. The CDR3 reads CASSLSGTGSTEAFF. The CDR3, as DNA: TGTGCCAGCAGTTTATCTGGGACAGGGTCGACTGAAGCTTTCTTT.

The chain combines TRBV3-1 (or the pseudogene TRBV3-2) with TRBJ2-1; 9 bases fit TRBD1. The trim removed 0 bases at V and 7 bases at J, leaving 7 bases unmatched. CDR3 size: 16 residues. CDR1 and CDR2 from the germline V gene are LGHDT and YNNKEL (reference sequence). The CDR3 nucleotides are TGTGCCAGCAGCCAAGAGGGGACAGGGTCCTCTAATGAGCAGTTCTTC. This encodes CASSQEGTGSSNEQFF.

This chain uses TRBV4-2 with TRBJ1-1, with D possibly TRBD1 on 6 matching bases. From germline, CDR1 is LGHNA and CDR2 YNFKEQ. The CDR3 runs to 15 residues. V lost 2 bases to trimming and J lost 0 bases, with 10 bases between them. CDR3: CASSQSPGVNTEAFF. The CDR3 coding sequence is TGTGCCAGCAGCCAATCCCCAGGGGTGAACACTGAAGCTTTCTTT.

The rearrangement joins TRBV2 to TRBJ2-5; 7 positions match TRBD2. CDR1 and CDR2 (germline): SNHLY, FYNNEI. The CDR3 totals 15 residues. The junction had 6 bases not matched to a gene; V was cut back by 0 bases and J by 5 bases. CDR3 sequence reads: CASSEAWRETETQYF. DNA of the CDR3: TGTGCCAGCAGTGAAGCATGGCGGGAGACCGAGACCCAGTACTTC.